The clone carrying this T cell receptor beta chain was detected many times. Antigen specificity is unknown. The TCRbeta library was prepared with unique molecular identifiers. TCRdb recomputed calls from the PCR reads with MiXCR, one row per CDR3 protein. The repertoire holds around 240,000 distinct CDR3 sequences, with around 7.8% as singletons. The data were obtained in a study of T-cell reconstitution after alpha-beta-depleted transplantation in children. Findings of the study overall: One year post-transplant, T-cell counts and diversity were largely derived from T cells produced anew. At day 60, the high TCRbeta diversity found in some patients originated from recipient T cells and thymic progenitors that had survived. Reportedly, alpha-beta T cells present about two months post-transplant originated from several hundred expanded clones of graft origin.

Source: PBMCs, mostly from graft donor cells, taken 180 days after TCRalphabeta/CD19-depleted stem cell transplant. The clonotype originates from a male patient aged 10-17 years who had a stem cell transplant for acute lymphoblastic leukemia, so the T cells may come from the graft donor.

The CDR3 sequence is CASSYLAGAAGIKAGYTF. The DNA of the CDR3 is TGTGCCAGCAGTTACTTGGCAGGGGCCGCCGGCATTAAGGCGGGCTACACCTTC. The chain uses TRBV6-5 and TRBJ1-2, with D possibly TRBD1 on 6 matching bases. Germline CDR1 and CDR2: MNHEY and SVGAGI. The CDR3 contains 18 residues. V shed 1 base and J shed 8 bases, with 26 bases lying between them.